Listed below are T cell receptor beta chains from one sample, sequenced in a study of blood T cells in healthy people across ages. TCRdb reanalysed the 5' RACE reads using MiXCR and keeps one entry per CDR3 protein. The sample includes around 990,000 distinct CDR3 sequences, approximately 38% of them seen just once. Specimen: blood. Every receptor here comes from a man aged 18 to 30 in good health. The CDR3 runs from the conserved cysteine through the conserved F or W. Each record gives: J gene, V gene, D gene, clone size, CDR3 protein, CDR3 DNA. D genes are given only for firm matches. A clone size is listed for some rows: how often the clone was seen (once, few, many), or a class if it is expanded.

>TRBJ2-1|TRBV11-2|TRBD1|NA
CASSVVRGRNEQFF
TGTGCCAGCAGCGTAGTCAGGGGGCGTAATGAGCAGTTCTTC
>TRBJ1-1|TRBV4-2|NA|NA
CASSQKRDGNQRTEAFF
TGTGCCAGCAGCCAAAAGCGGGACGGCAACCAAAGGACTGAAGCTTTCTTT
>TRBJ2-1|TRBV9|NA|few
CASSPGRVDEQFF
TGTGCCAGCAGCCCGGGCCGGGTTGACGAGCAGTTCTTC
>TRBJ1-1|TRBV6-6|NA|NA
CASSYSEQDGGEAFF
TGTGCCAGCAGTTACTCGGAGCAGGACGGGGGTGAAGCTTTCTTT
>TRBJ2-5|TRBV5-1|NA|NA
CASSLVVFGGHQETQYF
TGCGCCAGCAGCTTGGTCGTGTTTGGCGGCCACCAAGAGACCCAGTACTTC
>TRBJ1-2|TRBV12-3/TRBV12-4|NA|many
CASSFGSGTNYGYTF
TGTGCCAGCAGTTTCGGCTCGGGAACTAACTATGGCTACACCTTC
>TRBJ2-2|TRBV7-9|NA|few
CASSLAGNLNTGELFF
TGTGCCAGCAGCTTAGCAGGGAACTTGAACACCGGGGAGCTGTTTTTT
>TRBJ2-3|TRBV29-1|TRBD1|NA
CSVEAGQGRVTDTQYF
TGCAGCGTTGAAGCGGGACAGGGGAGGGTCACAGATACGCAGTATTTT
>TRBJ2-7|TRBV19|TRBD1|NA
CVSSMEWGQSYEQYF
TGTGTCAGTAGTATGGAGTGGGGACAGAGCTACGAGCAGTACTTC
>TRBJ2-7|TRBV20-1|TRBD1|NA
CSAREYRGDVYEQYF
TGCAGTGCTAGAGAATACAGGGGCGATGTCTACGAGCAGTACTTC
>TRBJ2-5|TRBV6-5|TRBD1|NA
CASSHGQGKETQYF
TGTGCCAGCAGTCACGGACAGGGGAAAGAGACCCAGTACTTC
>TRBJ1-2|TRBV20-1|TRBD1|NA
CSARQGLRRVGYTF
TGCAGTGCGAGACAGGGATTACGAAGGGTAGGCTACACCTTC
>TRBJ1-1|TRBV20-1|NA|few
CSASDQAFF
TGCAGTGCTTCCGACCAAGCTTTCTTT
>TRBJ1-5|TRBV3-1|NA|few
CASSQGGCQPQHF
TGTGCCAGCAGCCAAGGAGGTTGTCAGCCCCAGCATTTT
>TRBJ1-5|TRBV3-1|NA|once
CASSQLSEPQHF
TGTGCCAGCAGCCAACTTTCAGAGCCCCAGCATTTT
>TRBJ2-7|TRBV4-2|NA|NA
CASSQGAKAAYYEQYF
TGTGCCAGCAGCCAAGGGGCTAAAGCGGCGTACTACGAGCAGTACTTC
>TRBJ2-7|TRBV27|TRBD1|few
CASSETGTDFNEQYF
TGTGCCAGCAGTGAAACCGGGACAGATTTCAACGAGCAGTACTTC
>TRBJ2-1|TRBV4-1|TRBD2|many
CASSQDWLAGGWNEQFF
TGCGCCAGCAGCCAAGATTGGCTAGCGGGGGGGTGGAATGAGCAGTTCTTC
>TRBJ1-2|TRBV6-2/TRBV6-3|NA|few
CASWDYGYTF
TGTGCCAGCTGGGACTATGGCTACACCTTC
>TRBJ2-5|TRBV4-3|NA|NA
CASSQDWAGNEQYF
TGCGCCAGCAGCCAAGATTGGGCCGGGAATGAGCAGTACTTC
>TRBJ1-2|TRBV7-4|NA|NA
CASIVIGCTGYGHTF
TGTGCCAGCATCGTGATAGGGTGCACGGGCTATGGCCACACCTTC
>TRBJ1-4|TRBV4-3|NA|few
CASSQVPGENEKLFF
TGCGCCAGCAGCCAAGTTCCCGGGGAGAATGAAAAACTGTTTTTT
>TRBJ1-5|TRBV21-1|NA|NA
CASSTQGTNQPQHF
TGTGCCAGCAGCACGCAGGGGACCAATCAGCCCCAGCATTTT
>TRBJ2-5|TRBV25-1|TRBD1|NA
CASRNLPSRDREETQYF
TGTGCCAGCCGTAATCTCCCGTCCAGGGACAGGGAAGAGACCCAGTACTTC
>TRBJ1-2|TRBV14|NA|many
CASSQDRGVYGYTF
TGTGCCAGCAGCCAAGATCGGGGCGTCTATGGCTACACCTTC
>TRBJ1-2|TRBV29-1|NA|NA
CSVGGGSGYTF
TGCAGCGTGGGGGGGGGCTCTGGCTACACCTTC
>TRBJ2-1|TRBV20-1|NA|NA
CSARDRVLSREQFF
TGCAGTGCTAGAGATCGTGTCCTGAGCCGTGAGCAGTTCTTC
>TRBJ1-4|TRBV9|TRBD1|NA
CASSPQGAYGGEKLFF
TGTGCCAGCAGCCCACAGGGGGCGTATGGGGGAGAAAAACTGTTTTTT
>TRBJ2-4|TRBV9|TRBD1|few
CASSVGTGGGNIQYF
TGTGCCAGCAGCGTCGGGACAGGGGGTGGAAACATTCAGTACTTC
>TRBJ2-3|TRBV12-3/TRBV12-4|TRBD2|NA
CASILAGVSTDTQYF
TGTGCCAGCATACTAGCGGGAGTTAGCACAGATACGCAGTATTTT
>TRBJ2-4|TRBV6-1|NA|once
CASSEGEGTIQYF
TGTGCCAGCAGTGAAGGCGAGGGAACCATTCAGTACTTC
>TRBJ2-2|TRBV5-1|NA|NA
CASSTRTANTGELFF
TGCGCCAGCAGCACCAGGACAGCGAACACCGGGGAGCTGTTTTTT
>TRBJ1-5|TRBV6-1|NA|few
CAHSRGSNQPQHF
TGTGCCCACAGCAGGGGTAGCAATCAGCCCCAGCATTTT
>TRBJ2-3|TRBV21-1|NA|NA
CASSKPDSIPPRTDTQYF
TGTGCCAGCAGCAAACCGGACTCCATACCCCCTCGCACAGATACGCAGTATTTT
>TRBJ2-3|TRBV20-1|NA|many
CSARVGFTDTQYF
TGCAGTGCTAGGGTCGGTTTCACAGATACGCAGTATTTT
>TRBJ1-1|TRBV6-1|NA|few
CASRGRGGLGTEAFF
TGTGCCAGCAGAGGTCGCGGGGGGCTTGGTACTGAAGCTTTCTTT
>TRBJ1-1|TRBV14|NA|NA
CASSQAVHTEAFF
TGTGCCAGCAGCCAAGCGGTCCACACTGAAGCTTTCTTT
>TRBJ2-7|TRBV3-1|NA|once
CASSQSVSEQYF
TGTGCCAGCAGCCAAAGCGTAAGCGAGCAGTACTTC
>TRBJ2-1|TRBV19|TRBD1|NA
CASSSNRDRVYNEQFF
TGTGCCAGTAGTTCAAACCGGGACAGGGTATACAATGAGCAGTTCTTC
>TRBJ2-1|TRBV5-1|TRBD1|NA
CASTFDRGEQFF
TGCGCCAGCACCTTCGACAGGGGCGAGCAGTTCTTC
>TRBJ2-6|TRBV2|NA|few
CASSEESVPGANVLTF
TGTGCCAGCAGTGAAGAGTCCGTACCTGGGGCCAACGTCCTGACTTTC
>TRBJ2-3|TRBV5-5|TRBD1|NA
CASSFRDRGGLITDTQYF
TGTGCCAGCAGCTTTCGGGACAGGGGCGGACTTATCACAGATACGCAGTATTTT
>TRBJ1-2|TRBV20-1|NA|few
CSALQGSNYGYTF
TGCAGTGCCCTCCAGGGTTCTAACTATGGCTACACCTTC
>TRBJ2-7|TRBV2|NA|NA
CASSEGGPTEQYF
TGTGCCAGCAGTGAAGGGGGACCCACCGAGCAGTACTTC
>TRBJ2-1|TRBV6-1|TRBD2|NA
CASSEIAGGPTYNEQFF
TGTGCCAGCAGTGAAATTGCGGGGGGTCCTACCTACAATGAGCAGTTCTTC
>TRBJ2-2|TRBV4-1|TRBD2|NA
CASRAPGLEAGELFF
TGCGCCAGCAGGGCGCCGGGACTAGAAGCCGGGGAGCTGTTTTTT
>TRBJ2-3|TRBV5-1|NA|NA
CASSVRSADTQYF
TGCGCCAGCAGCGTAAGGAGCGCAGATACGCAGTATTTT
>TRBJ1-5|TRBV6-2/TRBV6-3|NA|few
CASSFSPRPQHF
TGTGCCAGCAGTTTCAGTCCGCGGCCCCAGCATTTT
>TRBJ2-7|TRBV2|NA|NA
CASRGGASEQYF
TGTGCCAGCAGAGGAGGTGCGAGCGAGCAGTACTTC